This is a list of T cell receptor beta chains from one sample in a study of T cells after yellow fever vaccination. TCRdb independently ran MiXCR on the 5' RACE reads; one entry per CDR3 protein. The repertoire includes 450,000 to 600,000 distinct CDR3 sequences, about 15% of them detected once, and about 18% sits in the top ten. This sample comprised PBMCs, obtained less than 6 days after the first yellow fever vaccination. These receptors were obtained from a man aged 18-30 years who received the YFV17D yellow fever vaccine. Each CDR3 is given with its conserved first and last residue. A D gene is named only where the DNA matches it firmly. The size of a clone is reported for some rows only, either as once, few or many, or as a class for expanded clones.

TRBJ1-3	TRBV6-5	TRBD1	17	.	TGTGCCAGCAGTTACACCCACAGGGGTGCTTGGGGAAACACCATATATTTT	CASSYTHRGAWGNTIYF
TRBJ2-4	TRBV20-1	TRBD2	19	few	TGCAGTGCTAGACCCCAGACTAGCGGGGTTCTCCAGGCCAAAAACATTCAGTACTTC	CSARPQTSGVLQAKNIQYF
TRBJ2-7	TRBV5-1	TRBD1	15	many	TGCGCCAGCAGCTATCCGGGACAGGGTAGCTACGAGCAGTACTTC	CASSYPGQGSYEQYF
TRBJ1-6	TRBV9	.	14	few	TGTGCCAGCAGCGTGACAATTTATAATTCACCCCTCCACTTT	CASSVTIYNSPLHF
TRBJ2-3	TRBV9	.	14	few	TGTGCCAGCAGCCCGAGGCCTCTCACAGATACGCAGTATTTT	CASSPRPLTDTQYF
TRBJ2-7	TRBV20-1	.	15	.	TGCAGTGCTCGGGTCGGCGGTAGCGGCCCCTACGAGCAGTACTTC	CSARVGGSGPYEQYF
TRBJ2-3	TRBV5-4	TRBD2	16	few	TGTGCCAGCAGCAAACGGACTAGCGGGGGTACAGATACGCAGTATTTT	CASSKRTSGGTDTQYF
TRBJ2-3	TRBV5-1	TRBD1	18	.	TGCGCCAGCAGCTTGGGACAGGGCGTCAGCTTAGGCACAGATACGCAGTATTTT	CASSLGQGVSLGTDTQYF
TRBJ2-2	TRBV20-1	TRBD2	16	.	TGCAGTGCTAACCGCGGCAGCGGGGGGGCTCACGGGGAGCTGTTTTTT	CSANRGSGGAHGELFF
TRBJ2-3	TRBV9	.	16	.	TGTGCCAGCAGCGTACACAGCGGAACTAGCACAGATACGCAGTATTTT	CASSVHSGTSTDTQYF
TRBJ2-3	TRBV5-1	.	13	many	TGCGCCAGCAACCCCGAACCGACAGCGACGCAGTATTTT	CASNPEPTATQYF
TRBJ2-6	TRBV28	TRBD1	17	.	TGTGCCAGCAGTTCTTTGGGACAGGCCTCTGGGGCCAACGTCCTGACTTTC	CASSSLGQASGANVLTF
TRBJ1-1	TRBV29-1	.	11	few	TGCAGTGCATGGCTGAACACTGAAGCTTTCTTT	CSAWLNTEAFF
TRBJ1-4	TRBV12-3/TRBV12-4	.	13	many	TGTGCCAGCAGCGGGACCGCCCGTGAAAAACTGTTTTTT	CASSGTAREKLFF
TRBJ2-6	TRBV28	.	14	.	TGTGCCAGCAGACACAGCTCTGGGGCCAACGTCCTGACTTTC	CASRHSSGANVLTF
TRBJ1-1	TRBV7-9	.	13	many	TGTGCCAGCAGTTTAGGGATGAACACTGAAGCTTTCTTT	CASSLGMNTEAFF
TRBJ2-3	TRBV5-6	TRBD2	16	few	TGTGCCAGCAGCTTGGCCCTCGGGGGGGCTGGAGATACGCAGTATTTT	CASSLALGGAGDTQYF
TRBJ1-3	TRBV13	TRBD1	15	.	TGTGCCAGCAGCACAGGACAGGGTGCTGGAAACACCATATATTTT	CASSTGQGAGNTIYF
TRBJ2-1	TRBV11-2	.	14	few	TGTGCCAGCAGCTTAGATCGATGGGGCAATGAGCAGTTCTTC	CASSLDRWGNEQFF
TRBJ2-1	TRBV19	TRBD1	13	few	TGTGCCAGTACCCGGACAGGGTCGCCCCTGCAGTTCTTC	CASTRTGSPLQFF
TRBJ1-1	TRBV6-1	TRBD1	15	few	TGTGCCAGCAGGATCAGGGGGCTACTGAACACTGAAGCTTTCTTT	CASRIRGLLNTEAFF
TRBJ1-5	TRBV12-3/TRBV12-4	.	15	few	TGTGCCAGCAGTTTGGCCCTGGCGGGCAATCAGCCCCAGCATTTT	CASSLALAGNQPQHF
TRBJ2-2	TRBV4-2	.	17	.	TGTGCCAGCAGCCAAGAAGGGTGGGGGGCTAAGGCCGGGGAGCTGTTTTTT	CASSQEGWGAKAGELFF
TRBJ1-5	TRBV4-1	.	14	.	TGCGCCAGCAGCCAAGAGACGGGCAATCAGCCCCAGCATTTT	CASSQETGNQPQHF
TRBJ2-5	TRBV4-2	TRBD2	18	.	TGTGCCAGCAGCCAGGCCCTTCTCGGGGGGGGGGCCCCAGAGACCCAGTACTTC	CASSQALLGGGAPETQYF
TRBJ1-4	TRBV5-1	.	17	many	TGCGCCAGCAGCAGCCTACCAAGGGGAGGCACTAATGAAAAACTGTTTTTT	CASSSLPRGGTNEKLFF
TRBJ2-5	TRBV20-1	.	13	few	TGCAGTGCGCGGAACTTAGAGAGGGAGACCCAGTACTTC	CSARNLERETQYF
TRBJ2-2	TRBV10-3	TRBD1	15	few	TGTGCCATCAGCCAGGACAGGGCGAACACCGGGGAGCTGTTTTTT	CAISQDRANTGELFF
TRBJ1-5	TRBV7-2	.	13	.	TGTGCCAGCAGCTTAGTCGCGGAGACGGACTCTTATTTT	CASSLVAETDSYF
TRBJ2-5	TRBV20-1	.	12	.	TGCAGTGGACCGGGGGGCGCGGAGACCCAGTACTTC	CSGPGGAETQYF
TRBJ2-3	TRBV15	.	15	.	TGTGCCACCAGCAGAGTTCCGGCCCTCTTCACTGCGCAGTATTTT	CATSRVPALFTAQYF
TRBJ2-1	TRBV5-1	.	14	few	TGCGCCAGCAGCTTTTCTCCAGGGAACAATGAGCAGTTCTTC	CASSFSPGNNEQFF
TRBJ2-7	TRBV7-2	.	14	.	TGTGCCAGCAGCTCAACAAAACTACCCTACGAGCAGTACTTC	CASSSTKLPYEQYF
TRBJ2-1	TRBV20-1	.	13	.	TGCAGTGCCCAGCCCGTTGCGCGTTTGGGGCAGTTCTTC	CSAQPVARLGQFF
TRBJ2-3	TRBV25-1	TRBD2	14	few	TGTGCCAGCAGTGATGGGCGGGGGGCAGATACGCAGTATTTT	CASSDGRGADTQYF
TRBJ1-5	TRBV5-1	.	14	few	TGCGCCAGCAGCCAGGGAGAGAGCAATCAGCCCCAGCATTTT	CASSQGESNQPQHF
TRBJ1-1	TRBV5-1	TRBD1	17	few	TGCGCCAGCAGCCGCTTGGGACAGGGTAGGCAGTACACTGAAGCTTTCTTT	CASSRLGQGRQYTEAFF
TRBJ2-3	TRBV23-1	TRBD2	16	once	TGCGCCAGCAGTCGATTAGATAGCGGGCGCACAGATACGCAGTATTTT	CASSRLDSGRTDTQYF
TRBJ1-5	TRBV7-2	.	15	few	TGTGCCAGCACTAAATGGGGGGATGGCAATCAGCCCCAGCATTTT	CASTKWGDGNQPQHF
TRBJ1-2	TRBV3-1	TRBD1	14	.	TGTGCCAGCAGCCCTGTGGACAGGGGGGGAGGCTACACCTTC	CASSPVDRGGGYTF
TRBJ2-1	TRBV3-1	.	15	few	TGTGCCAGCAGCCAAGCAGGTAGCTCCTACAATGAGCAGTTCTTC	CASSQAGSSYNEQFF
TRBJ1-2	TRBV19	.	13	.	TGTGCCAGTAGTATAGACCTAGAGTGGGGCTACACCTTC	CASSIDLEWGYTF
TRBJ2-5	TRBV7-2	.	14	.	TGTGCCAGCAGCGACCCCTTGCCTGAAGAGACCCAGTACTTC	CASSDPLPEETQYF
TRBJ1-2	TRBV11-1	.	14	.	TGTGCCAGCAGCCGGGACACCTCTAACTATGGCTACACCTTC	CASSRDTSNYGYTF
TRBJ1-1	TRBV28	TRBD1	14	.	TGTGCCAGCAGTTCACAGGGGCGCGGCCCTGAAGCTTTCTTT	CASSSQGRGPEAFF
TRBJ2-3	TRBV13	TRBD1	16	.	TGTGCCAGCAGCCAGGTCCGAGGGACAGGGGGAGATACGCAGTATTTT	CASSQVRGTGGDTQYF
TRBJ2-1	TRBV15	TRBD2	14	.	TGTGCCACCAGCGCTAGCGGGGGGTACAATGAGCAGTTCTTC	CATSASGGYNEQFF
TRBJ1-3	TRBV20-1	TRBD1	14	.	TGCAGTGCTAGACCGGGACAGCGTTACGACACCATATATTTT	CSARPGQRYDTIYF
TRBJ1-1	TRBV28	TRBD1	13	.	TGTGCCAGCAGTTTAAACAGGGGACGGGAAGCTTTCTTT	CASSLNRGREAFF
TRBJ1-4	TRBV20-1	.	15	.	TGCAGTGCTACCCGCCTCACTGGCACTAATGAAAAACTGTTTTTT	CSATRLTGTNEKLFF
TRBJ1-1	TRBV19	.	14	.	TGTGCCAGTAGTATATGGCAGATGAACACTGAAGCTTTCTTT	CASSIWQMNTEAFF
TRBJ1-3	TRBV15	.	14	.	TGTGCCACCAGCAGAGGAGGCTCTGGAAACACCATATATTTT	CATSRGGSGNTIYF
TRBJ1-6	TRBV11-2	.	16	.	TGTGCCAGCAGCTTAGATTGGATTCCGTATAATTCACCCCTCCACTTT	CASSLDWIPYNSPLHF
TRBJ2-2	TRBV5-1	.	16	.	TGCGCCAGCAGCTTGGCCCGGACGCCCAGGTTCGGGGAGCTGTTTTTT	CASSLARTPRFGELFF
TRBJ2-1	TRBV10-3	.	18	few	TGTGCCATCAGTGAGGCCCTCTCAGGGAGTTGGGGCCTCGGTGAGCAGTTCTTC	CAISEALSGSWGLGEQFF
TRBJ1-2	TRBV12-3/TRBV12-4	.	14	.	TGTGCCAGCACCACGCTACAGGGACCCTATGGCTACACCTTC	CASTTLQGPYGYTF